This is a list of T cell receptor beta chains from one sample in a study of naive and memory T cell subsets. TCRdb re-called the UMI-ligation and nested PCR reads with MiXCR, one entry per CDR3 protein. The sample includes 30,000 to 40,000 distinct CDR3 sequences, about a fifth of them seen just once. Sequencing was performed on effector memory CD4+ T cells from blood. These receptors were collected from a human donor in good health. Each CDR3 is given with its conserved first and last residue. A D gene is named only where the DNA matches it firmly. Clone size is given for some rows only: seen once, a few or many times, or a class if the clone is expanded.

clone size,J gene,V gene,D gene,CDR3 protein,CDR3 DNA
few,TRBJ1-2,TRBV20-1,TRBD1,CSARDHRGDGYTF,TGCAGTGCTAGAGACCACAGGGGTGATGGCTACACCTTC
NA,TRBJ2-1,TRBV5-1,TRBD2,CASSFGLAAYNEQFF,TGCGCCAGCAGCTTTGGGCTAGCGGCATACAATGAGCAGTTCTTC
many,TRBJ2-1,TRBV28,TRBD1,CASIGWTGGLGEQFF,TGTGCCAGCATTGGCTGGACAGGGGGCTTGGGTGAGCAGTTCTTC
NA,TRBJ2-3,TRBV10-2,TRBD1,CASSADRGRGTQYF,TGCGCCAGCAGCGCGGACAGGGGGCGAGGTACGCAGTATTTT
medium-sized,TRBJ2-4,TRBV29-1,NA,CSVVSVVASAKNIQYF,TGCAGCGTTGTTTCGGTAGTCGCGTCTGCCAAAAACATTCAGTACTTC
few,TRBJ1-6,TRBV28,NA,CASSSQGNSPLHF,TGTGCCAGCAGTTCTCAGGGGAATTCACCCCTCCACTTT
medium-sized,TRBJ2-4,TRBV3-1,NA,CASSQFRQPRFSIAKNIQYF,TGTGCCAGCAGCCAATTCCGACAGCCTCGTTTTTCTATAGCCAAAAACATTCAGTACTTC
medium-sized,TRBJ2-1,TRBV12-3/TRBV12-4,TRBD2,CASTTGGRDYNEQFF,TGTGCCAGCACCACTGGCGGGAGAGACTACAATGAGCAGTTCTTC
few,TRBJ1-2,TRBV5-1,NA,CASSLGHQGANYGYTF,TGCGCCAGCAGCTTGGGGCACCAGGGAGCTAACTATGGCTACACCTTC
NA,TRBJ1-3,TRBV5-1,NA,CASSLDQRSGNTIYF,TGCGCCAGCAGCTTGGACCAGCGCTCTGGAAACACCATATATTTT
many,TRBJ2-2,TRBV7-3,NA,CASSSNVNTGELFF,TGTGCCAGCAGCTCGAACGTGAACACCGGGGAGCTGTTTTTT
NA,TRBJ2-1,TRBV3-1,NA,CASSQVDYRNEQFF,TGTGCCAGCAGCCAAGTGGACTACCGCAATGAGCAGTTCTTC
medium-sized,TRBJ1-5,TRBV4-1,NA,CASSQASHQPQHF,TGCGCCAGCAGCCAAGCCAGCCATCAGCCCCAGCATTTT
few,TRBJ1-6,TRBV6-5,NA,CASSTTRRGSPLHF,TGTGCCAGCAGTACGACACGGAGGGGATCACCCCTCCACTTT
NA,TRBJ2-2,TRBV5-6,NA,CASSLSGPGKLFF,TGTGCCAGCAGCTTGTCGGGCCCCGGAAAGCTGTTTTTT
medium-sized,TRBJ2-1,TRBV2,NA,CASKQRGSYNEQFF,TGTGCCAGCAAGCAAAGGGGGTCCTACAATGAGCAGTTCTTC